Listed here are 6 T cell receptor beta chains from one sample, sequenced in a study of shared clonotypes between healthy human individuals. Data came from immunoSEQ multiplex PCR; TCRdb stores just in-frame clones and leaves some out. The table includes 2 million to 3 million clones, over 85% detected once. Sequenced material: naive CD4+ T cells from PBMCs. Documented subset: CD45RA+ positively selected. The source of these receptors is a man between 18 and 29 years old in good health. Some clones in this sample may be carry-over from other donors' samples.

The genes are TRBV29-1 and TRBJ1-3, with D unclear. Germline values: CDR1 SQVTM, CDR2 ANQGSEA. V lost 1 base and J 4 bases, leaving 11 bases between the germline ends. The CDR3 contains 14 residues. CDR3 bases: TGCAGCGTTGAAGCCGTCGCTACGGGAAACACCATATATTTT. Protein: CSVEAVATGNTIYF.

V gene TRBV9 combines with J gene TRBJ2-2; 10 nucleotides line up with TRBD2. CDR3 length: 16 residues. CDR1 SGDLS and CDR2 YYNGEE come from the germline V gene. The ends lost 4 bases at V and 6 bases at J; junction bases unmatched: 9. CDR3 residues: CASSIGLADHPGELFF. The CDR3 coding sequence is TGTGCCAGCAGCATAGGACTAGCGGACCACCCCGGGGAGCTGTTTTTT.

The table lists this clone with a count of one. The CDR3 sequence is CASGPSGSNQPQHF. CDR3 DNA sequence: TGTGCTAGTGGTCCGTCCGGGAGCAATCAGCCCCAGCATTTT. The chain links TRBV12-5 to TRBJ1-5; D unresolved. The CDR3 is 14 amino acids. V lost 5 bases and J 1 base, leaving 9 bases between the germline ends. CDR1 is LGHNT, CDR2 FRNRAP, per germline.

The rearrangement uses TRBV7-9 and TRBJ2-7, with D unresolved. This CDR3 is built from 15 residues. Germline CDR1 is SEHNR and CDR2 is FQNEAQ (reference sequence). V lost 4 bases, J lost 0 bases, and 13 bases lay in between. The CDR3 region has the DNA TGTGCCAGCAGCTATGGACCGAGGAGCTCCTACGAGCAGTACTTC. Translation gives CASSYGPRSSYEQYF. Variable domain in full (rest from reference TRBV7-9 and TRBJ2-7): DTGVSQNPRHKITKRGQNVTFRCDPISEHNRLYWYRQTLGQGPEFLTYFQNEAQLEKSRLLSDRFSAERPKGSFSTLEIQRTEQGDSAMYLCASSYGPRSSYEQYFGPGTRLTVT.

The rearrangement joins TRBV19 to TRBJ2-5; D possibly uses TRBD1 or TRBD2 (5 bases each). Trimming left V 3 bases short and J 4 bases short, with 15 bases between. Germline values: CDR1 LNHDA, CDR2 SQIVND (reference sequence). The CDR3 contains 15 residues. The chain's CDR3 is CASSIRGSRGETQYF. DNA for the CDR3: TGTGCCAGTAGTATCCGGGGCAGTCGAGGAGAGACCCAGTACTTC.

The rearrangement links TRBV19 to TRBJ1-2; tentative D call: TRBD1 (5 bases). V was cut by 1 base and J by 1 base, with 19 bases left in between. CDR3 size: 18 residues. The germline V gene encodes CDR1 LNHDA and CDR2 SQIVND (reference sequence). CDR3 sequence reads: CASSIVRQTSRFNYGYTF. The CDR3, as DNA: TGTGCCAGTAGTATAGTCCGACAGACTTCTCGTTTTAACTATGGCTACACCTTC.